Shown below are 3 T cell receptor beta chains from a single sample sequenced in a study of T-cell memory formation after mild COVID-19 (dated by TCRdb to 2020 to 2022). Library method: 5' RACE. Instrument used: Illumina NovaSeq 6000. The raw public reads went through TCRdb reprocessing: fastp at Q25, MiXCR clone calling, in-frame beta chains kept. Each CDR3 protein appears once, grouped with its most common genes and DNA. The sample table shows roughly 600,000 distinct CDR3 sequences, and 15% to 20% are seen once. Around 11% of the sample rests with the top ten. The sample taken for sequencing was PBMCs or a T cell subset sorted from them (not recorded which). The receptors stem from an adult woman who had mild COVID-19 (a few samples of this study predate the infection). The sample titles of this study are shuffled in the database, so cell type and time point are left out; the donor was told from shared clones.

The CDR3 DNA follows: TGCGCCAGCAGCCAAGGGGGAGGGAGCCAGGAGACCCAGTACTTC. Residues: CASSQGGGSQETQYF. The chain couples TRBV4-1 to TRBJ2-5; 7 positions agree with TRBD2. V was clipped by 1 base and J by 5 bases; unmatched bases: 7. The CDR3 has 15 residues. From germline, CDR1 is MGHRA and CDR2 YSYEKL.

The chain combines TRBV7-6 with TRBJ2-7, with 10 nucleotides matching TRBD1. With 3 bases clipped from V and 5 bases from J, the junction kept 7 bases outside the gene matches. The germline V gene has CDR1 SGHVS and CDR2 FNYEAQ. This CDR3 region has 15 residues. CDR3 bases: TGTGCCAGCAGCTTCGGGACAGGGGAGAAGGACGAGCAGTACTTC. Protein product: CASSFGTGEKDEQYF.

This clonotype was detected many times. A junction boundary mismatches the germline segment, possibly from a read error. J is TRBJ1-2 and V is TRBV5-1, with TRBD1 matching 7 bases. The germline gives CDR1 SGHRS, CDR2 YFSETQ. The CDR3 runs to 13 residues. The CDR3 reads CASSPGQDYGYTF. CDR3 nucleotide sequence: TGTGCCAGCAGCCCTGGACAGGACTATGGCTACACCTTC. Full variable domain (outside the CDR3, taken from reference TRBV5-1 and TRBJ1-2): KAGVTQTPRYLIKTRGQQVTLSCSPISGHRSVSWYQQTPGQGLQFLFEYFSETQRNKGNFPGRFSGRQFSNSRSEMNVSTLELGDSALYLCASSPGQDYGYTFGSGTRLTVV.